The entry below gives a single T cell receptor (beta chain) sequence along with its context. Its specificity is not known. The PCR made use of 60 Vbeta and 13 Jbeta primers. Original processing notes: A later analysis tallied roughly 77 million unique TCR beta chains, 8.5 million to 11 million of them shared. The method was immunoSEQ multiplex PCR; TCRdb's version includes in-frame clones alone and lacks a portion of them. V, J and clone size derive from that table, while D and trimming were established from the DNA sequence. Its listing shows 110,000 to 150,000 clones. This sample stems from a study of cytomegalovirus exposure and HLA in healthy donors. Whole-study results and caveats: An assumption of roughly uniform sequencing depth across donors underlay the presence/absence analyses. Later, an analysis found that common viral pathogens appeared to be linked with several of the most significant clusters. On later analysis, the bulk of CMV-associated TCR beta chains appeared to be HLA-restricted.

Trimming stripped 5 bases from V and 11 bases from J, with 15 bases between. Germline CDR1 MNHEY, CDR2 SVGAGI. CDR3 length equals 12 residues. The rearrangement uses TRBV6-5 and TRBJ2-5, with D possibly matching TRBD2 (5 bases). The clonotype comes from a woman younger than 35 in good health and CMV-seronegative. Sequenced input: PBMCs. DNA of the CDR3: TGTGCCAGCAGTCCTACTAGTTCGGAGCAGTACTTC. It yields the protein CASSPTSSEQYF.